This section outlines one T cell receptor (beta chain) sequence together with its context. The CDR3 is 14 residues long. V dropped 5 bases and J dropped 3 bases, with 17 bases sitting between them. Germline V gene sequence: CDR1 DFQATT, CDR2 SNEGSKA (reference sequence). The data stem from a study of patients and donors after allogeneic stem cell transplantation. TCRdb re-called the RT-PCR reads through MiXCR, storing one row per CDR3 protein. The sample holds tens of thousands of distinct CDR3 sequences; approximately 5.2% are singletons and the top ten take 2.6%. The receptor was isolated from a human donor who was either an allogeneic HSCT recipient or a stem cell or donor lymphocyte infusion donor (not recorded which). It is not recorded whose cells these are; they may come from a transplant donor. V usage is TRBV20-1 and J usage is TRBJ2-7, with D maybe TRBD2 (6 bases). The material sequenced was blood, either unsorted or a sorted T cell fraction (not recorded which). This CDR3 reads CSAGNYRGNYEQYF. The CDR3 DNA reads as TGCAGTGCTGGGAACTACCGGGGGAACTACGAGCAGTACTTC.